One sample yielded the 32 T cell receptor beta chains listed below, sequenced in a study of beta chain features in type 1 diabetes. Sequenced material consisted of expressed TCRB transcripts (all of the isolated RNA was reverse transcribed). Some clones are missing from TCRdb's copy, which holds only in-frame ones; the method was immunoSEQ multiplex PCR. The table records 640,000 or so clones, about 14% of them present only once. Their antigens remain unidentified. Study-level points and caveats: TCRB CDR3 length was moderately but significantly reduced in all four CD4+ subsets of Type 1 diabetes patients.

The source material was naive CD4+ T cells from blood. The receptor set was obtained from a man between 18 and 29 years old with type 1 diabetes.

This chain uses TRBV7-9 with TRBJ2-5; D ambiguous. Germline loops: CDR1 SEHNR, CDR2 FQNEAQ (reference sequence). CDR3 length: 12 residues. Between the trimmed V and J ends, which lost 5 bases and 5 bases, there was a span of 9 bases. The CDR3 protein is CASSRLGETQYF. The CDR3 DNA reads TGTGCCAGCAGCCGACTCGGGGAGACCCAGTACTTC.

The chain links TRBV11-3 to TRBJ1-1; D not certain. The CDR3 loop spans 13 amino acids. The V end lost 1 base, the J end lost 6 bases, and 9 bases lay between the germline ends. The germline CDR1 and CDR2 sequences are SGHNT and YENEEA. CDR3 in amino acids: CASSLGRQAEAFF. In nucleotides, the CDR3 is TGTGCCAGCAGCTTAGGCAGGCAGGCTGAAGCTTTCTTT.

This clone was seen more than once but under ten times. The chain has TRBV30 and TRBJ1-2; D gene ambiguous. The CDR3 is 13 residues long. Trimming pared 2 bases from V and 5 bases from J, leaving 12 bases between. The V gene's germline CDR1 is GTSNPN and CDR2 SVGIG (reference sequence). The CDR3 region has the DNA TGTGCCTGGAGTTCCCTCGGGTCGTATGGCTACACCTTC. It is translated as CAWSSLGSYGYTF.

A few counts support this clone. The V gene is TRBV28, the J gene TRBJ2-7, with a possible D match to TRBD1 (5 bases). There are 12 residues in the CDR3. The V and J ends lost 6 bases and 7 bases respectively, with 13 bases between them. In germline, CDR1 is MDHEN, CDR2 SYDVKM. CDR3 region: CASRSGQGEQYF. The CDR3 DNA follows: TGTGCCAGCAGATCGGGCCAGGGAGAGCAGTACTTC.

The genes are TRBV5-8 and TRBJ2-1; TRBD2 agrees at 9 bases. Germline V lookup: CDR1 SGHTS, CDR2 YDEGEE. This CDR3 is built from 15 residues. V was clipped by 2 bases and J by 5 bases; unmatched bases: 5. The chain's CDR3 is CASSFGLAGHNEQFF. CDR3 coding DNA: TGTGCCAGCAGCTTCGGGCTAGCGGGACACAATGAGCAGTTCTTC.

This clone was counted between two and nine times. The V call is TRBV30, the J call TRBJ2-5, with 9 nucleotides matching TRBD1. CDR1 is GTSNPN, CDR2 SVGIG, per germline (reference sequence). J was trimmed by 5 bases and V by 2 bases; bases with no gene match: 6. The CDR3 consists of 14 residues. The CDR3 coding sequence is TGTGCCTGGAGTAAATACAGGGGGCGGGAGACCCAGTACTTC. Residues: CAWSKYRGRETQYF.

V and J are TRBV7-2 and TRBJ2-1, with 11 positions matching TRBD2. The J segment lost 7 bases and the V segment lost 5 bases, leaving 10 bases of the junction unmatched. Germline values: CDR1 SGHTA, CDR2 FQGNSA. The CDR3 has 16 amino acids. This CDR3 is CASSPTLAGGLNEQFF. As DNA, the CDR3 is TGTGCCAGCAGCCCTACTCTAGCGGGAGGTTTGAATGAGCAGTTCTTC.

This clone was counted only a few times. The V gene is TRBV6-9, the J gene TRBJ1-2; D unresolved. V lost 2 bases and J 4 bases, leaving 11 bases between the germline ends. Germline values: CDR1 MNHGY, CDR2 SVAAGI. The CDR3 runs to 14 residues. CDR3 nucleotides: TGTGCCAGCAGTTATCAAAGCAGAGGCTATGGCTACACCTTC. Amino acid sequence: CASSYQSRGYGYTF.

The chain employs TRBV18 and TRBJ1-3; maybe TRBD1 (6 bases). This CDR3 is 16 amino acids long. The V and J ends lost 2 bases and 3 bases respectively, with 14 bases between them. Germline V lookup: CDR1 KGHSH, CDR2 LQKENI. CDR3 sequence (DNA): TGTGCCAGCTCACCAGAAGGGGGTCTCGTTGGAAACACCATATATTTT. Its translation is CASSPEGGLVGNTIYF.

There are a few counts of this clone. This chain connects TRBV30 to TRBJ2-2, with unresolved D. V shed 1 base and J shed 4 bases, with 10 bases lying between them. Germline CDR1 reads GTSNPN; CDR2 reads SVGIG (reference sequence). The CDR3 covers 14 residues. CDR3 in amino acids: CAWSDRPLTGELFF. CDR3 in DNA: TGTGCCTGGAGTGACCGGCCCCTCACCGGGGAGCTGTTTTTT.

This chain links TRBV14 with TRBJ2-7; a weak D match, TRBD1 (5 bases). The CDR3 totals 19 residues. The germline V gene encodes CDR1 SGHDN and CDR2 FVKESK. Trimming left V 0 bases short and J 3 bases short, with 24 bases between. Here the CDR3 reads CASSQDGLIRWHRNYEQYF. The CDR3 nucleotides are TGTGCCAGCAGCCAAGATGGGCTCATAAGATGGCACAGGAACTACGAGCAGTACTTC.

This clone occurred a few times. This chain links TRBV10-1 with TRBJ2-2; D ambiguous. This CDR3 contains 13 residues. Germline CDR1 reads WNHNN; CDR2 reads SYGVQD (reference sequence). The V end was cut by 3 bases, the J end by 4 bases, with 6 bases between. The CDR3 DNA sequence: TGCGCCAGCAGTGATACATTCACCGGGGAGCTGTTTTTT. Protein sequence: CASSDTFTGELFF.

The chain links TRBV9 to TRBJ2-3; D may correspond to TRBD1 or TRBD2 (6 bases each). V gave up 2 bases and J gave up 2 bases, with 9 bases separating them. CDR3 size: 14 residues. Germline V gives CDR1 SGDLS, CDR2 YYNGEE. CDR3 coding DNA: TGTGCCAGCAGCGTGAGGGGGGTCACAGATACGCAGTATTTT. Translation gives CASSVRGVTDTQYF. Based on the CDR3 plus reference TRBV9 and TRBJ2-3, the full variable domain is DSGVTQTPKHLITATGQRVTLRCSPRSGDLSVYWYQQSLDQGLQFLIQYYNGEERAKGNILERFSAQQFPDLHSELNLSSLELGDSALYFCASSVRGVTDTQYFGPGTRLTVL.

This clone turned up a few times. The rearrangement links TRBV9 to TRBJ1-2, with TRBD1 identical over 7 bases. J gave up 6 bases and V 0 bases, and 8 bases lay outside the gene matches. This CDR3 contains 15 residues. From germline, CDR1 is SGDLS and CDR2 YYNGEE. CDR3 protein: CASSVGGQSIDGYTF. The CDR3, as DNA: TGTGCCAGCAGCGTAGGGGGACAGAGCATTGATGGCTACACCTTC. The full variable domain, its missing parts supplied by reference TRBV9 and TRBJ1-2, is DSGVTQTPKHLITATGQRVTLRCSPRSGDLSVYWYQQSLDQGLQFLIQYYNGEERAKGNILERFSAQQFPDLHSELNLSSLELGDSALYFCASSVGGQSIDGYTFGSGTRLTVV.

The chain couples TRBV4-2 to TRBJ2-2; no definite D call. Trimming shortened V by 1 base and J by 3 bases, and 9 bases separated the two germline ends. CDR1 is LGHNA and CDR2 is YNFKEQ in the germline V gene. The CDR3 consists of 15 residues. CDR3 loop: CASSQVLEYTGELFF. For the CDR3, the DNA is TGTGCCAGCAGCCAAGTTTTAGAGTACACCGGGGAGCTGTTTTTT.

This clone came up a few times. In nucleotides, the CDR3 is TGCAGCGAGCGGGGGGCAGGGGGTAATGAGCAGTTCTTC. Amino acids: CSERGAGGNEQFF. V is TRBV29-1 and J is TRBJ2-1; 9 nucleotides line up with TRBD2. With V trimmed by 7 bases and J by 7 bases, 8 bases remained unmatched. CDR1 is SQVTM, CDR2 ANQGSEA, per germline. CDR3 length equals 13 residues.

This chain uses TRBV7-2 with TRBJ2-1; TRBD1 matches 10 bases. Trimming cost V 7 bases and J 8 bases; bases outside gene matches: 5. The CDR3 covers 13 residues. Germline values: CDR1 SGHTA, CDR2 FQGNSA. The CDR3, as DNA: TGTGCCAGCAAGGACAGGGGGGCAGATGAGCAGTTCTTC. Translated, it gives CASKDRGADEQFF.

The J gene is TRBJ1-2, the V gene TRBV5-1; 7 bases match TRBD1. CDR1 and CDR2 from the germline V gene are SGHRS and YFSETQ. Unmatched junction bases numbered 4, after V lost 5 bases and J lost 0 bases. The CDR3 spans 14 residues. The CDR3 here is CASRTGTANYGYTF. The CDR3 nucleotides are TGCGCCAGCAGGACCGGGACAGCTAACTATGGCTACACCTTC.

This chain joins TRBV14 and TRBJ2-1, with no clear D. The V gene lost 0 bases and the J gene lost 10 bases, with 10 bases spanning the gap. The CDR3 covers 13 residues. Germline values: CDR1 SGHDN, CDR2 FVKESK. The CDR3 coding sequence is TGTGCCAGCAGCCAAGACATGGCCCGGGAGCAGTTCTTC. Translating gives CASSQDMAREQFF.

This chain joins TRBV28 and TRBJ2-5; D may match TRBD1 or TRBD2 (6 bases each). V was cut by 2 bases and J by 2 bases, with 12 bases left in between. Per the germline V gene, CDR1 is MDHEN and CDR2 is SYDVKM. The CDR3 extends over 15 amino acids. The CDR3 coding sequence is TGTGCCAGCAGTTTAGGAGGGGGAATGCAAGAGACCCAGTACTTC. This encodes CASSLGGGMQETQYF.

This sequence joins TRBV9 and TRBJ1-6; D unclear. In germline, CDR1 is SGDLS, CDR2 YYNGEE. V gave up 0 bases and J gave up 4 bases, with 11 bases separating them. The CDR3 has 16 residues. The CDR3 nucleotides read TGTGCCAGCAGCGTAGGTTCGGCACCTTATAATTCACCCCTCCACTTT. Protein sequence: CASSVGSAPYNSPLHF.

In this sample, this clone turned up a few times. J is TRBJ2-1 and V is TRBV28; possible D gene TRBD1, 6 bases. V lost 5 bases to trimming and J lost 13 bases, with 15 bases between them. CDR1 is MDHEN, CDR2 SYDVKM, per germline. The CDR3 has 12 amino acids. The CDR3 DNA is TGTGCCAGCAGTCGGGACATTTTTGTACAGTTCTTC. It is translated as CASSRDIFVQFF.

The table lists this clone with a few counts. The chain joins TRBV18 to TRBJ1-5; 8 bases fit TRBD1. With V trimmed by 3 bases and J by 5 bases, 3 bases remained unmatched. Per the germline V gene, CDR1 is KGHSH and CDR2 is LQKENI. The CDR3 is 14 amino acids. The CDR3 nucleotides read TGTGCCAGCTCACCCTCAGGGGGCCATCAGCCCCAGCATTTT. This encodes CASSPSGGHQPQHF.

The chain uses TRBV28 and TRBJ1-2, with 7 bases that match TRBD1. V shed 11 bases, J shed 5 bases, and the junction held 17 bases outside the gene matches. This CDR3 has 15 amino acids. Germline CDR1 and CDR2: MDHEN and SYDVKM. The CDR3 protein is CAHRDERGRHYGYTF. CDR3 sequence (DNA): TGTGCCCACAGAGATGAGAGGGGGCGACATTATGGCTACACCTTC.

V and J are TRBV5-1 and TRBJ1-5; unclear D gene. V lost 1 base, J lost 0 bases, and 8 bases lay in between. The CDR3 has 15 residues. Germline lookup yields CDR1 SGHRS and CDR2 YFSETQ. The CDR3 DNA reads as TGCGCCAGCAGCTTGACCGGCAATAGCAATCAGCCCCAGCATTTT. This gives the protein CASSLTGNSNQPQHF.

This clone has only a few counts. The J gene is TRBJ2-5, the V gene TRBV6-6, with 8 bases matching TRBD2. The V and J ends lost 6 bases and 5 bases, in that order; junction bases with no gene match: 5. Germline lookup yields CDR1 MNHNY and CDR2 SVGAGI (reference sequence). The CDR3 has 13 residues. This chain's CDR3 is CASRHGGAETQYF. The CDR3 DNA follows: TGTGCCAGCAGACACGGGGGGGCGGAGACCCAGTACTTC.

This chain connects TRBV2 to TRBJ1-5, with D possibly TRBD1 on 5 matching bases. Germline V gives CDR1 SNHLY, CDR2 FYNNEI. CDR3 length equals 13 residues. V was cut by 5 bases and J by 7 bases, with 12 bases left in between. The chain's CDR3 is CASSPGGDQPQHF. DNA for the CDR3: TGTGCCAGCAGTCCCGGGGGGGACCAGCCCCAGCATTTT.

This clone has more than one count but fewer than ten. The chain employs TRBV29-1 and TRBJ2-1; D remains ambiguous. Trimming stripped 3 bases from V and 2 bases from J, with 8 bases between. This CDR3 is 13 amino acids long. Germline V gene sequence: CDR1 SQVTM, CDR2 ANQGSEA. The CDR3 reads CSVDRRPYNEQFF. DNA for the CDR3: TGCAGCGTTGATCGGCGCCCCTACAATGAGCAGTTCTTC.

This clone has a handful of counts. This chain joins TRBV7-2 and TRBJ1-3; possibly TRBD1 for D (5 bases). The germline V gene has CDR1 SGHTA and CDR2 FQGNSA. The CDR3 has 14 amino acids. Trimming removed 6 bases at V and 3 bases at J, with 12 bases between. CDR3 sequence: CASRTTVGGNTIYF. The CDR3 nucleotides read TGTGCCAGCAGAACGACAGTAGGTGGAAACACCATATATTTT.

This clone was found once. Its ends do not fully match the called genes, so a read error is possible. Other DNA sequences in this sample translate to the same CDR3. The rearrangement links TRBV30 to TRBJ2-2; tentatively, D is TRBD2 (5 bases). The CDR3 length is 16 residues. Germline CDR1 is GTSNPN and CDR2 is SVGIG (reference sequence). The CDR3 nucleotides are TGCGCCTGGAGTGTACCACAAGCGGTGAACACCGGGGAGCTGTTTTTT. Amino acid sequence: CAWSVPQAVNTGELFF. The full variable domain, completed using reference TRBV30 and TRBJ2-2, is SQTIHQWPATLVQPVGSPLSLECTVEGTSNPNLYWYRQAAGRGLQLLFYSVGIGQISSEVPQNLSASRPQDRQFILSSKKLLLSDSGFYLCAWSVPQAVNTGELFFGEGSRLTVL.

This clone was recorded a few times. The chain has TRBV4-1 and TRBJ2-2, with D possibly TRBD2 on 6 matching bases. The CDR3 length is 14 residues. The germline gives CDR1 MGHRA, CDR2 YSYEKL. V was clipped by 1 base and J by 7 bases, with 10 bases between them. The CDR3 sequence is CASSQGRGNGELFF. DNA for the CDR3: TGCGCCAGCAGCCAAGGGCGGGGAAACGGGGAGCTGTTTTTT.

The V and J genes are TRBV2 and TRBJ2-1; D is unclear. The CDR3 has 12 amino acids. The V end was cut by 4 bases, the J end by 5 bases, with 6 bases between. CDR1 and CDR2 (germline): SNHLY, FYNNEI. In DNA, the CDR3 is TGTGCCAGCAGTGGTGATGACAATGAGCAGTTCTTC. This encodes CASSGDDNEQFF.